This T cell receptor (beta chain) was captured in a study of blood T cell repertoires in COVID-19. Study details: Sites in the United States, Italy and Spain provided acute and convalescent COVID-19 samples. From T cells, B-cell-depleted T cells, or PBMCs came the material, which was cDNA or gDNA.

Looked up from germline, CDR1 is LNHDA and CDR2 is SQIVND (reference sequence). V lost 6 bases to trimming and J lost 7 bases, with 16 bases between them. The CDR3 covers 14 residues. Original methodology: From reference gene primer amplification, estimates of nucleated cell counts were derived. Sequencing was performed with immunoSEQ multiplex PCR; in TCRdb, only in-frame clones are kept and a portion is missing. That table supplies the V and J calls and clone size; D and trimming were determined from the DNA. The table lists 95,000 to 150,000 clones, 79% of them singletons. This chain connects TRBV19 to TRBJ1-5, with D maybe TRBD1 (6 bases). Sequencing was performed on peripheral blood. The clonotype comes from a middle-aged man with active or convalescent COVID-19. The CDR3 coding sequence is TGTGCCAGTAGCCCCGAGGGGGTCTGGCAGCCCCAGCATTTT. Translation gives CASSPEGVWQPQHF.